Below are 27 T cell receptor beta chains sequenced from a single sample in a study of blood T cells in healthy people across ages. A J-beta primer mix and a sample-barcoded 5' primer were used in a second PCR of about 7 to 12 cycles. From the 5' RACE reads, TCRdb called clonotypes with MiXCR, one entry per CDR3 protein. The sample records hundreds of thousands of distinct CDR3 sequences, 49% being singletons. The sequencing sample was made of blood. The receptor set was obtained from a woman in her sixties in good health.

The chain carries TRBV20-1 and TRBJ1-1, with TRBD1 matching 7 bases. Germline V gives CDR1 DFQATT, CDR2 SNEGSKA (reference sequence). V shed 7 bases, J shed 0 bases, and the junction held 8 bases outside the gene matches. The CDR3 spans 14 residues. CDR3 DNA: TGCAGTGGACTCCGGGACAGCCTGAACACTGAAGCTTTCTTT. Protein product: CSGLRDSLNTEAFF.

The J gene is TRBJ1-1, the V gene TRBV12-3 or TRBV12-4; D is unclear. This CDR3 contains 14 residues. Trimming removed 4 bases at V and 4 bases at J, with 13 bases between. CDR3 bases: TGTGCCAGCAGTTCTAGCCGGGGTGGCACTGAAGCTTTCTTT. It yields the protein CASSSSRGGTEAFF.

Many counts were recorded for this clonotype. The rearrangement links TRBV28 to TRBJ2-1; 10 positions agree with TRBD2. CDR1 is MDHEN, CDR2 SYDVKM, per germline. CDR3 length: 15 amino acids. The CDR3 nucleotides read TGTGCGGTTGGGGCTAGCGGGAGCTCCTACAATGAGCAGTTCTTC. This gives the protein CAVGASGSSYNEQFF.

The V and J genes are TRBV4-3 and TRBJ2-2, with TRBD1 as a possible D gene (6 bases). Looked up from germline, CDR1 is LGHNA and CDR2 is YSLEER. This CDR3 is 17 amino acids long. V was pared by 1 base and J by 0 bases, with 12 bases between. The CDR3 bases are TGCGCCAGCAGCCAAGCTACAGGGACGGCGAACACCGGGGAGCTGTTTTTT. This translates into CASSQATGTANTGELFF.

J is TRBJ2-3 and V is TRBV29-1, with a tentative D call TRBD2 (5 bases). V was clipped by 4 bases and J by 3 bases, with 14 bases between them. From germline, CDR1 is SQVTM and CDR2 ANQGSEA. CDR3 length: 14 residues. CDR3 sequence (DNA): TGCAGCGTTGGGACTCTTTATTCGACAGATACGCAGTATTTT. It is translated as CSVGTLYSTDTQYF.

The chain employs TRBV12-5 and TRBJ2-2, with 11 bases lining up with TRBD2. Losses at the gene ends were 3 bases for V and 4 bases for J; bases not matched to a gene: 4. From germline, CDR1 is LGHNT and CDR2 FRNRAP. This CDR3 is built from 16 residues. The CDR3 region has the DNA TGTGCTAGTGGTTTCGCTAGCGGGGGGTTCACCGGGGAGCTGTTTTTT. It translates to CASGFASGGFTGELFF.

The chain uses TRBV11-1 and TRBJ1-2; D gene ambiguous. CDR1 is SGHAT and CDR2 is FQDESV in the germline V gene (reference sequence). The germline V and J ends were trimmed by 2 bases and 6 bases, with 13 bases remaining between them. The CDR3 length is 14 residues. CDR3 residues: CASSLQGNRHGYTF. Written as DNA, the CDR3 is TGTGCCAGCAGCTTACAAGGGAACCGGCATGGCTACACCTTC.

This clonotype was observed a single time. The chain couples TRBV4-3 to TRBJ1-6; 8 bases are shared with TRBD1. CDR3 length equals 15 residues. V dropped 5 bases and J dropped 7; count of bases not matched to a gene: 7. The V gene's germline CDR1 is LGHNA and CDR2 YSLEER. DNA for the CDR3: TGCGCCAGCAGCTCGAACAGGGGGGTGAATTCACCCCTCCACTTT. Translation: CASSSNRGVNSPLHF.

The chain combines TRBV7-9 with TRBJ2-5, with 14 bases fitting TRBD2. The V and J ends lost 5 bases and 12 bases, in that order; junction bases with no gene match: 5. The CDR3 loop spans 13 amino acids. Germline V gives CDR1 SEHNR, CDR2 FQNEAQ (reference sequence). DNA for the CDR3: TGTGCCAGCAGCCACGGGACTAGCGGGAGTAAGTACTTC. Amino acid sequence: CASSHGTSGSKYF.

Comment on this clonotype: One base away lies a much larger clone, so this may be a sequencing read error. The V gene is TRBV2, the J gene TRBJ2-7, with D uncertain. V lost 4 bases to trimming and J lost 2 bases, with 0 bases between them. This CDR3 region has 10 residues. CDR1 and CDR2 (germline): SNHLY, FYNNEI. This CDR3 is CASSAYEQYF. The CDR3 bases are TGTGCCAGCAGTGCCTACGAGCAGTACTTC.

The rearrangement links TRBV20-1 to TRBJ2-2, with TRBD2 as a possible D gene (5 bases). Trimming took 0 bases from V and 4 from J, leaving 15 bases between them. This CDR3 comprises 16 residues. The germline CDR1 and CDR2 sequences are DFQATT and SNEGSKA (reference sequence). The CDR3 reads CSARETLRVGTGELFF. DNA for the CDR3: TGCAGTGCTAGAGAGACGCTGAGGGTTGGCACCGGGGAGCTGTTTTTT.

This clonotype has more than one count but fewer than ten. V is TRBV12-3 or TRBV12-4 and J is TRBJ2-7, with no clear D. Trimming stripped 0 bases from V and 4 bases from J, with 4 bases between. This CDR3 is 12 amino acids long. The CDR3 nucleotides read TGTGCCAGCAGTTTAGCAGAATACGAGCAGTACTTC. Amino acids: CASSLAEYEQYF.

To note about this clonotype: At one end the junction does not follow the germline gene, possibly because of a read error. The chain links TRBV18 to TRBJ1-2; TRBD1 is a possible D gene (5 bases). The CDR3 loop spans 13 amino acids. CDR1 is KGHSH, CDR2 LQKENI, per germline. Here the CDR3 DNA reads TGTGCCTGCTCGGACGACGGGGGCTATGGCTACACCTTC. This codes for CACSDDGGYGYTF.

The rearrangement uses TRBV20-1 and TRBJ2-5; 12 nucleotides match TRBD2. Germline CDR1 is DFQATT and CDR2 is SNEGSKA (reference sequence). The J segment lost 13 bases and the V segment lost 2 bases, leaving 11 bases of the junction unmatched. This CDR3 has 14 residues. The CDR3 is CSARKTGLAGERYF. Here the CDR3 DNA reads TGCAGTGCTAGAAAAACGGGACTAGCGGGCGAGCGGTACTTC.

The chain combines TRBV4-1 with TRBJ2-1; 16 bases match TRBD2. This CDR3 contains 17 residues. Germline V lookup: CDR1 MGHRA, CDR2 YSYEKL. Trimming took 4 bases from V and 8 from J; bases not matched to a gene: 8. The CDR3 region has the DNA TGCGCCAGCAGCCCCTCCGGGACTAGCGGGAGGGCACATGAGCAGTTCTTC. Translating gives CASSPSGTSGRAHEQFF.

The gene calls are TRBV4-3 and TRBJ2-1, with TRBD2 matching 8 bases. In germline, CDR1 is LGHNA, CDR2 YSLEER. Trimming took 1 base from V and 1 from J; bases not matched to a gene: 12. CDR3 length: 19 residues. Here the CDR3 reads CASSQAAASGRNSYNEQFF. The DNA for the CDR3 is TGCGCCAGCAGCCAAGCGGCGGCTAGCGGGCGAAATTCCTACAATGAGCAGTTCTTC.

V and J are TRBV23-1 and TRBJ2-3, with D perhaps matching TRBD1 (6 bases). TRBV23-1 is an ORF for which the function is uncertain. The germline V and J ends were trimmed by 2 bases and 5 bases, with 14 bases remaining between them. The CDR3 runs to 15 residues. The CDR3 DNA sequence: TGCGCCAGCAGTCAAAACAGGGATTTGAGAGATACGCAGTATTTT. Its translation: CASSQNRDLRDTQYF.

This clonotype was recorded at least ten times. The V and J genes are TRBV5-1 and TRBJ1-1; D might be TRBD1 (5 bases). This CDR3 has 14 amino acids. Germline CDR1 is SGHRS and CDR2 is YFSETQ. The V gene lost 7 bases and the J gene lost 1 base, with 14 bases spanning the gap. The chain's CDR3 is CASGRGLQNTEAFF. The CDR3 region has the DNA TGCGCCAGCGGCCGGGGACTTCAGAACACTGAAGCTTTCTTT. The full variable domain, completed using reference TRBV5-1 and TRBJ1-1, is KAGVTQTPRYLIKTRGQQVTLSCSPISGHRSVSWYQQTPGQGLQFLFEYFSETQRNKGNFPGRFSGRQFSNSRSEMNVSTLELGDSALYLCASGRGLQNTEAFFGQGTRLTVV.

This clonotype was seen once. V gene TRBV7-2 combines with J gene TRBJ1-2; 11 bases fit TRBD1. The CDR3 spans 15 residues. CDR1 is SGHTA and CDR2 is FQGNSA in the germline V gene. Unmatched junction bases numbered 6, after V lost 5 bases and J lost 4 bases. CDR3 region: CASSQGTGGTYGYTF. CDR3 bases: TGTGCCAGCAGCCAGGGGACAGGGGGGACCTATGGCTACACCTTC.

A few counts support this clonotype. CDR3 in amino acids: CASRTTDQETQYF. Written as DNA, the CDR3 is TGTGCCAGCAGGACGACAGACCAAGAGACCCAGTACTTC. The chain uses TRBV12-3 or TRBV12-4 and TRBJ2-5; D possibly corresponds to TRBD1 (5 bases). The V and J ends lost 6 bases and 0 bases respectively, with 8 bases between them. CDR3 length equals 13 residues.

CDR3 DNA: TGTGCCAGCAGTCTCATATACCTCAGTCAGCCCCAGCATTTT. It codes for CASSLIYLSQPQHF. The chain employs TRBV5-5 and TRBJ1-5; D is undetermined. The CDR3 length is 14 residues. V lost 5 bases and J 6 bases, leaving 15 bases between the germline ends. Germline loops: CDR1 SGHKS, CDR2 YYEKEE (reference sequence).

The genes are TRBV20-1 and TRBJ1-1; a weak D match, TRBD1 (5 bases). The CDR3 covers 12 residues. Per germline, CDR1 DFQATT and CDR2 SNEGSKA (reference sequence). The V end lost 2 bases, the J end lost 3 bases, and 7 bases lay between the germline ends. This CDR3 reads CSARTGHTEAFF. DNA for the CDR3: TGCAGTGCTAGAACGGGACACACTGAAGCTTTCTTT.

This clonotype was picked up one time. The chain employs TRBV6-6 and TRBJ1-5; the D gene is possibly TRBD1 (5 bases). The germline V gene encodes CDR1 MNHNY and CDR2 SVGAGI (reference sequence). The V gene lost 6 bases and the J gene lost 3 bases, with 9 bases spanning the gap. The CDR3 contains 13 residues. This CDR3 is CASRRGDNQPQHF. The CDR3 DNA follows: TGTGCCAGCAGGCGAGGGGACAATCAGCCCCAGCATTTT.

With regard to this clonotype: Given a much more abundant clone one base away, this may be a read error. V gene TRBV29-1 combines with J gene TRBJ2-5; TRBD1 is a possible D gene (6 bases). In germline, CDR1 is SQVTM, CDR2 ANQGSEA. The CDR3 length is 14 residues. Trimming cost V 7 bases and J 1 base, with 16 bases left between them. DNA of the CDR3: TGCAGCGCCGGGACATTGGACATCCAAGAGACCCAGTACTTC. Protein: CSAGTLDIQETQYF.

This chain joins TRBV14 and TRBJ2-7; D remains ambiguous. V was cut by 2 bases and J by 7 bases, with 12 bases left in between. The CDR3 runs 13 residues. The V gene's germline CDR1 is SGHDN and CDR2 FVKESK. CDR3 DNA sequence: TGTGCCAGCAGCCAACAAGTAAGGTTTGAGCAGTACTTC. It yields the protein CASSQQVRFEQYF.

In its sample, this clonotype was seen a few times. The gene calls are TRBV5-1 and TRBJ2-7, with D maybe TRBD1 (5 bases). V lost 0 bases and J lost 3, with 10 bases in between. CDR3 length: 14 amino acids. CDR1 is SGHRS and CDR2 is YFSETQ in the germline V gene. The CDR3 loop reads CASSLAGRVYEQYF. The DNA for the CDR3 is TGCGCCAGCAGCTTGGCCGGCAGGGTCTACGAGCAGTACTTC.

The chain is built from TRBV6-2 or TRBV6-3 and TRBJ2-5; 8 nucleotides line up with TRBD2. The CDR3 runs 17 residues. V gave up 7 bases and J gave up 3 bases; unmatched junction bases: 16. CDR1 and CDR2 from the germline V gene are MNHEY and SVGEGT. The CDR3 spells CASNLRHSGIGKETQYF. The CDR3 DNA follows: TGTGCCAGCAACCTCAGGCATAGCGGGATAGGTAAAGAGACCCAGTACTTC.